This T cell receptor beta chain was observed in a study of CD8 T cells in ankylosing spondylitis. With 0 bases removed from V and 5 bases from J, the gap between germline ends came to 11 bases. The CDR3 totals 14 residues. CDR1 LGHDT and CDR2 YNNKEL come from the germline V gene (reference sequence). In its sample, this clonotype was seen a few times. Its specificity is unknown. From the 5' RACE reads, TCRdb called clonotypes with MiXCR, one entry per CDR3 protein. The sample yields roughly 370,000 distinct CDR3 sequences, about a fifth seen once. Study outcomes and limitations: Within ankylosing spondylitis blood, a TCR beta motif made up of roughly eight highly homologous variants appeared to be characteristic.

The genes are TRBV3-1 and TRBJ2-7, with D perhaps being TRBD1 or TRBD2 (5 bases each). The sequencing sample was made of blood, either unsorted or a sorted T cell fraction (not recorded which). This TCR derives from a male donor with ankylosing spondylitis. CDR3 region: CASSQDGRGHEQYF. The CDR3 DNA is TGTGCCAGCAGCCAAGACGGTCGGGGCCACGAGCAGTACTTC.